This paragraph covers one T cell receptor beta chain sequence. This entry is derived from a study of shared clonotypes between healthy human individuals. Germline V lookup: CDR1 MNHEY, CDR2 SVGAGI. CDR3 length: 12 residues. V was trimmed by 5 bases and J by 8 bases, leaving 9 bases between them. Positive CCR7 selection of CD45RO-negative cells yielded the naive CD8 cells, and terminally differentiated effector memory CD45RA+ cells were excluded. Every subset's genomic DNA went evenly onto several immunoSEQ plates. Sequenced by immunoSEQ multiplex PCR; TCRdb stores in-frame clones only, minus some. The sample has a few million clones, around 95% seen once.

The clonotype was recovered from a young man in good health. Some clones in this sample may be carry-over from other donors' samples. Specimen: naive CD8+ T cells from PBMCs. The chain carries TRBV6-5 and TRBJ1-4; D gene unclear. This CDR3 reads CASSRPGEKLFF. CDR3 nucleotides: TGTGCCAGCAGTCGCCCGGGGGAAAAACTGTTTTTT.